This T cell receptor beta chain was identified during a study of blood T cell repertoires in COVID-19. Study-level information: Samples of COVID-19 (acute and convalescent) were obtained from the United States, Italy and Spain. T cells, B-cell-depleted T cells, or PBMCs supplied cDNA or gDNA.

V lost 3 bases, J lost 5 bases, and 11 bases lay in between. The CDR3 has 13 residues. In germline, CDR1 is SGHNT, CDR2 YYREEE (reference sequence). As handled by the study authors: From reference gene primer amplification, estimates of nucleated cell counts were derived. TCRdb's table, derived via immunoSEQ multiplex PCR, lists solely in-frame clones and lacks some. Clone size and the V and J calls come from that table; the DNA yielded D and trimming. The sample lists approximately 45,000 clones, more than 75% occurring once. Sequenced sample: peripheral blood. This clonotype was obtained from a human donor in a cohort sampled during active COVID-19. This rearrangement joins TRBV5-4 to TRBJ2-5; weak D call: TRBD2 (5 bases). The CDR3 sequence: CASSWERVETQYF. The CDR3 nucleotides read TGTGCCAGCAGCTGGGAGAGGGTTGAGACCCAGTACTTC.